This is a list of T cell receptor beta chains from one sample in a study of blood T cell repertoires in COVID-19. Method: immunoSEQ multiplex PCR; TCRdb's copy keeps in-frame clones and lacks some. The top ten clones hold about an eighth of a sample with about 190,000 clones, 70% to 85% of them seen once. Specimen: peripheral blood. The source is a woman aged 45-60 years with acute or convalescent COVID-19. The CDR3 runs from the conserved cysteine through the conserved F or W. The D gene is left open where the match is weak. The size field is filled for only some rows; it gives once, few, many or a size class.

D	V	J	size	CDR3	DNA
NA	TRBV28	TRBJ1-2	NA	CASSHPHYGYTF	TGTGCCAGCAGTCATCCCCACTATGGCTACACCTTC
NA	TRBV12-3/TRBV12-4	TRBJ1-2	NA	CASRRGGGGYTF	TGTGCCAGCAGGAGAGGGGGGGGTGGCTACACCTTC
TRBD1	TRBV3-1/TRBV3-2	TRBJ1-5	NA	CASSLTGVNQPQHF	TGTGCCAGCAGCCTGACAGGGGTGAATCAGCCCCAGCATTTT
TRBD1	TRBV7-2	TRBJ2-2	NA	CASRKQQGAGELFF	TGTGCCAGCAGAAAACAACAGGGGGCCGGGGAGCTGTTTTTT
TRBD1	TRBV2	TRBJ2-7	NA	CAVSLGQGSYEQYF	TGTGCCGTCTCTTTGGGACAGGGTAGCTACGAGCAGTACTTC
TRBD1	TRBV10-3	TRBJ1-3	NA	CAINRGAGNTIYF	TGTGCCATCAACAGGGGAGCTGGAAACACCATATATTTT
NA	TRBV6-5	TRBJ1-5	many	CASRRKTGDQPQHF	TGTGCCAGCAGGCGTAAGACAGGAGATCAGCCCCAGCATTTT
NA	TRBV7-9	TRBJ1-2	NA	CASSLGRGEGNGYTF	TGTGCCAGCTCCTTGGGGAGGGGCGAGGGGAATGGCTACACCTTC
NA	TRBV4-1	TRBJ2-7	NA	CASSPDPAYEQYF	TGCGCCAGCAGCCCTGACCCAGCGTACGAGCAGTACTTC
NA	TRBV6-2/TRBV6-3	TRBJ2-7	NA	CASSLTQGDEQYF	TGTGCCAGCAGTCTAACTCAGGGCGACGAGCAGTACTTC
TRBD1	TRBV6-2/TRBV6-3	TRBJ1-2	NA	CASRYDRDYYGYTF	TGTGCCAGCAGATACGACAGGGACTACTATGGCTACACCTTC
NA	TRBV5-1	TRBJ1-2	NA	CASRQPSDYGYTF	TGCGCCAGCAGACAGCCCTCTGACTATGGCTACACCTTC
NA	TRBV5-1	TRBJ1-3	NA	CASSLQQGNTIYF	TGCGCCAGCAGCTTGCAACAGGGAAACACCATATATTTT
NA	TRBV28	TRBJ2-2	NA	CASSLPNLRSGELFF	TGTGCCAGCAGTTTGCCTAACTTACGGTCCGGGGAGCTGTTTTTT
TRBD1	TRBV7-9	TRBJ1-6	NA	CASSRQGANSPLHF	TGTGCCAGCAGCCGACAGGGCGCAAATTCACCCCTCCACTTT
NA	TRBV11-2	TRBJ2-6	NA	CASSQRPTGSGANVLTF	TGTGCCAGCAGCCAAAGGCCCACAGGGTCTGGGGCCAACGTCCTGACTTTC
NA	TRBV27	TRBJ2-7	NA	CASSFGSRINYEQYF	TGTGCCAGCAGTTTTGGGTCGAGGATTAACTACGAGCAGTACTTC
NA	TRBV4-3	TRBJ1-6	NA	CASSQDRVRSPLHF	TGCGCCAGCAGCCAAGACAGGGTACGCTCACCCCTCCACTTT
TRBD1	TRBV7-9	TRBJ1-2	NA	CASSKEQGGNYGYTF	TGTGCCAGCAGCAAAGAACAGGGGGGGAACTATGGCTACACCTTC
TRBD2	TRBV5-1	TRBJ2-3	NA	CASSAGVAGVTDTQYF	TGCGCCAGCAGCGCCGGGGTGGCGGGGGTCACAGATACGCAGTATTTT
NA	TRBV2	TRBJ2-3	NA	CASMVIGARFITDTQYF	TGTGCCAGCATGGTAATAGGGGCCAGGTTTATTACAGATACGCAGTATTTT
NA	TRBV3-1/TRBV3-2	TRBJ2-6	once	CASSPPWANVLTF	TGTGCCAGCAGTCCTCCCTGGGCCAACGTCCTGACTTTC
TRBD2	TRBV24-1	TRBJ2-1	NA	CATSLASGNSRNEQFF	TGTGCCACCAGTTTGGCTAGCGGGAATTCTCGAAATGAGCAGTTCTTC
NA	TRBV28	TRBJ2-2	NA	CASSSSGPQYNTGELFF	TGTGCCAGCAGTTCCAGTGGGCCTCAATACAACACCGGGGAGCTGTTTTTT
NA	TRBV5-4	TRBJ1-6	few	CASSPGGVNSPLHF	TGTGCCAGCAGCCCGGGTGGAGTAAATTCACCCCTCCACTTT
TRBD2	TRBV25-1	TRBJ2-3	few	CASSRTSGGADTQYF	TGTGCCAGCAGCCGGACTAGCGGGGGGGCAGATACGCAGTATTTT
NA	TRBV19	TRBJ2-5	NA	CASSMSWRETQYF	TGTGCCAGTAGTATGAGTTGGAGAGAGACCCAGTACTTC
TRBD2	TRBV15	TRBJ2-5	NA	CATSRSGLAGPQETQYF	TGTGCCACCAGCAGATCGGGACTAGCGGGGCCCCAAGAGACCCAGTACTTC
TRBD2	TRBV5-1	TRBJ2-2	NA	CASSSGLAGPKGELFF	TGCGCCAGCAGCTCCGGACTAGCGGGCCCAAAGGGGGAGCTGTTTTTT
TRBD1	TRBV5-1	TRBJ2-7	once	CASSLAQQGVTEQYF	TGCGCCAGCAGCTTGGCACAACAGGGGGTTACCGAGCAGTACTTC
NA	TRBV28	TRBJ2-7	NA	CASSLRDFVQYF	TGTGCCAGCAGTTTGAGGGACTTTGTGCAGTACTTC
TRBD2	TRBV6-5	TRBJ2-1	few	CASRLGLFNEQFF	TGTGCCAGCAGATTGGGACTATTCAATGAGCAGTTCTTC
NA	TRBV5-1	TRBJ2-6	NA	CASSLMGAGANVLTF	TGCGCCAGCAGCTTGATGGGGGCGGGGGCCAACGTCCTGACTTTC
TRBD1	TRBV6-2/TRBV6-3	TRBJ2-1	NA	CASSYPTGQGSGEQFF	TGTGCCAGCAGTTACCCGACGGGACAGGGTTCTGGGGAGCAGTTCTTC
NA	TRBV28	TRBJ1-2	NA	CASSLVSGGRGYTF	TGTGCCAGCAGTTTGGTGTCGGGGGGTCGGGGCTACACCTTC
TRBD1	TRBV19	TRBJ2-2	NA	CASNRGQGRTGELFF	TGTGCCAGTAATAGGGGACAGGGAAGAACCGGGGAGCTGTTTTTT
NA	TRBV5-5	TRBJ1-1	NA	CASSPPRRGYGDTEAFF	TGTGCCAGCAGCCCGCCTAGGAGAGGGTATGGCGACACTGAAGCTTTCTTT
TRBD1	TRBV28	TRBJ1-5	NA	CASSTTGKGSNQPQHF	TGTGCCAGCAGTACGACAGGGAAGGGGAGCAATCAGCCCCAGCATTTT
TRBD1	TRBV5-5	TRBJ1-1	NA	CASSLVQGARTEAFF	TGTGCCAGCAGCTTGGTTCAGGGGGCCAGAACTGAAGCTTTCTTT
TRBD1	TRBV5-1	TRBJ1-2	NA	CASSLRGQGGYTF	TGCGCCAGCAGCTTGAGGGGGCAGGGAGGCTACACCTTC
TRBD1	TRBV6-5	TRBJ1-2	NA	CASRYGQGDYGYTF	TGTGCCAGCAGATACGGACAGGGGGACTATGGCTACACCTTC
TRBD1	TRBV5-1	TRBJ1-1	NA	CASSLAGQGALNTEAFF	TGCGCCAGCAGCTTGGCTGGCCAGGGGGCTTTGAACACTGAAGCTTTCTTT
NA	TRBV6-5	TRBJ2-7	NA	CASGGQNYEQYF	TGTGCCAGCGGGGGCCAGAACTACGAGCAGTACTTC
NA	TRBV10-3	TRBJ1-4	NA	CAISVGSNEKLFF	TGTGCCATCAGTGTAGGGAGTAATGAAAAACTGTTTTTT
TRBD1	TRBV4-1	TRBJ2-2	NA	CASSFKTVGQGNTGELFF	TGCGCCAGCAGTTTTAAGACTGTGGGACAGGGGAACACCGGGGAGCTGTTTTTT
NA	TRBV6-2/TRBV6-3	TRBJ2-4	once	CASRPQGLAKNIQYF	TGTGCCAGCCGCCCTCAGGGTTTGGCCAAAAACATTCAGTACTTC
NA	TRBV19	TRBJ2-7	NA	CASSNLYEQYF	TGTGCCAGTAGTAATCTCTACGAGCAGTACTTC
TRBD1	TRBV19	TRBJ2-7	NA	CASRARGSYEQYF	TGTGCCAGCAGAGCCAGGGGGTCCTACGAGCAGTACTTC